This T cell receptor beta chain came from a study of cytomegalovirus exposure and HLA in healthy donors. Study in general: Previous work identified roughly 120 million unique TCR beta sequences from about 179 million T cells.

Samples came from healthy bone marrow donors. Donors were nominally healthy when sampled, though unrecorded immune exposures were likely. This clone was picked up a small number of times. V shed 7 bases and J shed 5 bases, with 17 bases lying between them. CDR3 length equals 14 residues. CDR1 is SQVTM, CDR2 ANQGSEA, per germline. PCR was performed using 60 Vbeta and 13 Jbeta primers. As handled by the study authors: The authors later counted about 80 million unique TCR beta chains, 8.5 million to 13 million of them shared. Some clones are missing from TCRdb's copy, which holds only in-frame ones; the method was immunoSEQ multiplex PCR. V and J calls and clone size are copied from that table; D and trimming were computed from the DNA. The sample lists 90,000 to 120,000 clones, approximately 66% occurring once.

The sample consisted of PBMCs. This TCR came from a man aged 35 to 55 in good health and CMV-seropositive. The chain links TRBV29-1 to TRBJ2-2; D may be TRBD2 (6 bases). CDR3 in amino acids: CSALVVAATGELFF. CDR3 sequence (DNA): TGCAGCGCCCTGGTAGTAGCGGCGACCGGGGAGCTGTTTTTT.